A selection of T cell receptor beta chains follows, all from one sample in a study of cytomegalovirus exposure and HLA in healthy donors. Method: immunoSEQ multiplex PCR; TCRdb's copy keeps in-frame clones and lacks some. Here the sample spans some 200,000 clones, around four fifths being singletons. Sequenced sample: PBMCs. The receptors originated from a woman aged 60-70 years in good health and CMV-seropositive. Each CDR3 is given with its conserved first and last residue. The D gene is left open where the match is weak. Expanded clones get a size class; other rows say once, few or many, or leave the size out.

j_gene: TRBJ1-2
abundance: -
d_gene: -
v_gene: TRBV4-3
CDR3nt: TGCGCCAGCAGCCAACTATCCGGCCAAGGGGTCCATGGCTACACCTTC
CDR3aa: CASSQLSGQGVHGYTF

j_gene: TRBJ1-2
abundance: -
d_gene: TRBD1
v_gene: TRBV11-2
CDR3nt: TGTGCCAGCAGCTCCCGACAGGGTTTAAATGGCTACACCTTC
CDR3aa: CASSSRQGLNGYTF

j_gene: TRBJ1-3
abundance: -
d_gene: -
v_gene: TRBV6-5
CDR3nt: TGTGCCAGCAGCCCCCGGGAGTCTGGAAACACCATATATTTT
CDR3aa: CASSPRESGNTIYF

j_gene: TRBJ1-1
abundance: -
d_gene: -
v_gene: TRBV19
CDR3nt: TGTGCCAGTAGTCTAGACAGATTCTCGACTAGTAGGGCTTTCTTT
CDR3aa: CASSLDRFSTSRAFF

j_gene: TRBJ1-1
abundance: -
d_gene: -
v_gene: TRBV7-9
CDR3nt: TGTGCCAGCACCTATCGGGACAAAATAGAAGCTTTCTTT
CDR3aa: CASTYRDKIEAFF

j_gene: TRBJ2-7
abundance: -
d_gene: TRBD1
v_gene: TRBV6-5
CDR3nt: TGTGCCAGCACCTTTAGGGACAGGACCGCCTACGAGCAGTACTTC
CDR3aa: CASTFRDRTAYEQYF

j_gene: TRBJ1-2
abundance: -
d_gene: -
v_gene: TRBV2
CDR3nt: TGTGCCAGCAGTGAAATCCGTCTAGGCTACACCTTC
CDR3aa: CASSEIRLGYTF

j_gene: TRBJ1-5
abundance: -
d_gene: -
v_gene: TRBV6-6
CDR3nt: TGTGCCAGCACTACAGACCCAGATCAGCCCCAGCATTTT
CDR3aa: CASTTDPDQPQHF

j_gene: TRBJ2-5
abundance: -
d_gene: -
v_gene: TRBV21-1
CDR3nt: TGTGCCAGCAGCATAGGACTAGCGGCCCAAGAGACCCAGTACTTC
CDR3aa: CASSIGLAAQETQYF

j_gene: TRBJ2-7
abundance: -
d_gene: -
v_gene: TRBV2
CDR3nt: TGTGCCAGCAGTTACTCCGCGGCGTACGAGCAGTACTTC
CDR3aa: CASSYSAAYEQYF

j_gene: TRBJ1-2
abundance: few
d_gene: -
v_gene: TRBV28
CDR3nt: TGTGCCAGCACCATTAGGGGATATGGCTACACCTTC
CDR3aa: CASTIRGYGYTF

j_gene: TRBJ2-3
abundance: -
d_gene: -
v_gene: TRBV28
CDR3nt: TGTGCCAGCCATTCCGGGGGGCGCAGGACAGATACGCAGTATTTT
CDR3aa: CASHSGGRRTDTQYF

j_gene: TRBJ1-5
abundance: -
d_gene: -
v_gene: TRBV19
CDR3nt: TGTGCCAGCTTGGACTCACTACAGGGAAGGAATCAGCCCCAGCATTTT
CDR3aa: CASLDSLQGRNQPQHF

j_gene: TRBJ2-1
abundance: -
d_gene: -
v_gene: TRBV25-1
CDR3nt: TGTGCCAGCAGGGAACCGACAGGAATCGAGCAGTTCTTC
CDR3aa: CASREPTGIEQFF

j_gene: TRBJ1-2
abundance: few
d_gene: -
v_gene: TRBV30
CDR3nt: TGTGCCTGGAGTGTACGTAGTGGCTACACCTTC
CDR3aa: CAWSVRSGYTF

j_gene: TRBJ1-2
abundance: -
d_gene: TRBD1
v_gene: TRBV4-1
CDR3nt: TGCGCCAGCAGCCGACCGACCGGGACAGAGCACTATGGCTACACCTTC
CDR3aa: CASSRPTGTEHYGYTF

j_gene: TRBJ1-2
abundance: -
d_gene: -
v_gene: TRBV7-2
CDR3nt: TGTGCCAGCATCCCCTCGCCGATGAGGTTTATTAACTATGGCTACACCTTC
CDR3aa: CASIPSPMRFINYGYTF

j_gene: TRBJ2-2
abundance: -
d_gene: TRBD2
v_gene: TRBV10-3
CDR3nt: TGTGCCATCAGTGAACCCAGCGGGGGAATAGGCACCGGGGAGCTGTTTTTT
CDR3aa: CAISEPSGGIGTGELFF

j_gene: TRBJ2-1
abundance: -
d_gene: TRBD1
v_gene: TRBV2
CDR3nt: TGTGCCAGCAGCGACAGGGGCCTTGGCTACAATGAGCAGTTCTTC
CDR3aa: CASSDRGLGYNEQFF

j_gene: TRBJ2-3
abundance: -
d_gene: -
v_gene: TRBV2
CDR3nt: TGTGCCATCCGGACGCGAGGAGCGGTGGGAGATACGCAGTATTTT
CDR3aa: CAIRTRGAVGDTQYF

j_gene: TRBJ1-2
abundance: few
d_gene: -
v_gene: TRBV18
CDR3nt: TGTGCCAGCTCACCATCGGTAACGGACTATGGCTACACCTTC
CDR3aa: CASSPSVTDYGYTF

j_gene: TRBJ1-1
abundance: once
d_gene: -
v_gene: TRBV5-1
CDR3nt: TGCGCCAGCAGCTTGTTATTGAACACTGAAGCTTTCTTT
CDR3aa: CASSLLLNTEAFF

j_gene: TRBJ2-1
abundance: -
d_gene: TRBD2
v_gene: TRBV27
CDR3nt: TGTGCCAGCAGTTTGGGGGGACTAGCGGAAACCTACAATGAGCAGTTCTTC
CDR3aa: CASSLGGLAETYNEQFF